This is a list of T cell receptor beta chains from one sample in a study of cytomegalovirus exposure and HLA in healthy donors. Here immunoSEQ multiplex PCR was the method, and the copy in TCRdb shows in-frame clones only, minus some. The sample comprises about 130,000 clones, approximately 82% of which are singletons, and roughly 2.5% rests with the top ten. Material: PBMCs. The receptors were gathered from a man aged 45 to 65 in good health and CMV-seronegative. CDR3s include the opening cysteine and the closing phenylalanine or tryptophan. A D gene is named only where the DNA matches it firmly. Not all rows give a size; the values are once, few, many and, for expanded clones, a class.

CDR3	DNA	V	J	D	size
CAWSVLWDSDGRPAELFF	TGTGCCTGGAGTGTACTGTGGGATTCGGACGGGAGGCCGGCGGAGCTGTTTTTT	TRBV30	TRBJ2-2	TRBD2	NA
CASSLRGTGHSAQHF	TGTGCCAGCAGTCTCCGTGGGACAGGGCATTCGGCCCAGCATTTT	TRBV6-5	TRBJ1-5	TRBD1	once
CAISGQGSNTEAFF	TGTGCCATCAGTGGACAGGGATCGAACACTGAAGCTTTCTTT	TRBV10-3	TRBJ1-1	TRBD1	few
CASSEVGLASYEQYF	TGTGCCAGCAGTGAAGTGGGACTAGCGAGCTACGAGCAGTACTTC	TRBV2	TRBJ2-7	TRBD2	NA
CASSLRGLTGGQNIQYF	TGTGCCAGTAGTTTAAGAGGGCTGACAGGGGGCCAAAACATTCAGTACTTC	TRBV19	TRBJ2-4	TRBD1	NA
CASSRGLGELFF	TGTGCCAGTAGTAGGGGACTCGGGGAGCTGTTTTTT	TRBV19	TRBJ2-2	NA	NA
CASSLAGDRVNTIYF	TGCGCCAGCAGCTTGGCAGGGGACAGGGTGAACACCATATATTTT	TRBV5-1	TRBJ1-3	TRBD1	NA
CASSYSAGYHEKLFF	TGTGCCAGCAGTTACTCGGCCGGGTATCACGAAAAACTGTTTTTT	TRBV6-5	TRBJ1-4	NA	NA
CSVVGRESQETQYF	TGCAGCGTTGTCGGGCGGGAGAGCCAAGAGACCCAGTACTTC	TRBV29-1	TRBJ2-5	TRBD2	NA
CASSDGQGDIMGTEAFF	TGTGCCAGCAGCGATGGACAGGGGGATATTATGGGAACTGAAGCTTTCTTT	TRBV9	TRBJ1-1	TRBD1	NA
CSVEGGGFEQYF	TGCAGCGTTGAAGGAGGTGGGTTCGAGCAGTACTTC	TRBV29-1	TRBJ2-7	NA	NA
CASSLTDRGSWNTEAFF	TGCGCCAGCAGCTTGACGGACAGGGGGTCCTGGAACACTGAAGCTTTCTTT	TRBV5-1	TRBJ1-1	TRBD1	once
CASSVDGAGELFF	TGTGCCAGCAGCGTAGACGGAGCCGGGGAGCTGTTTTTT	TRBV9	TRBJ2-2	NA	NA
CASSELAGGYNEQFF	TGTGCCAGCAGTGAACTAGCGGGGGGGTACAATGAGCAGTTCTTC	TRBV6-1	TRBJ2-1	TRBD2	NA
CASSPKPQYYGYTF	TGTGCCAGCAGCCCCAAACCACAATACTATGGCTACACCTTC	TRBV6-5	TRBJ1-2	NA	few
CATSDINEQFF	TGTGCCACCAGCGACATCAATGAGCAGTTCTTC	TRBV15	TRBJ2-1	NA	NA
CAWSVRGEQFF	TGTGCCTGGAGTGTTAGGGGGGAGCAGTTCTTC	TRBV30	TRBJ2-1	NA	NA
CASSHAGTSGYNEQFF	TGCGCCAGCAGTCATGCCGGGACTAGCGGTTACAATGAGCAGTTCTTC	TRBV5-1	TRBJ2-1	TRBD2	once
CASRTNTGGRSPLHF	TGTGCCAGCAGGACTAATACAGGGGGCAGGTCACCCCTCCACTTT	TRBV6-1	TRBJ1-6	TRBD1	NA
CASSLQGGNSPLHF	TGCGCCAGCAGCTTGCAGGGAGGCAATTCACCCCTCCACTTT	TRBV5-1	TRBJ1-6	NA	NA
CASSLEGFWSGQDYGYTF	TGTGCCAGCAGCTTAGAGGGTTTCTGGTCTGGACAGGACTATGGCTACACCTTC	TRBV7-8	TRBJ1-2	TRBD1	NA
CASSPNPRETQYF	TGTGCCTCGTCCCCCAATCCTAGGGAGACCCAGTACTTC	TRBV6-1	TRBJ2-5	NA	NA
CATSRAGGQTSTDTQYF	TGTGCCACCAGCAGAGCCGGGGGGCAAACTAGCACAGATACGCAGTATTTT	TRBV15	TRBJ2-3	NA	NA
CASSLEGTAGVEAFF	TGTGCCAGCAGCTTAGAGGGGACAGCGGGCGTTGAAGCTTTCTTT	TRBV7-9	TRBJ1-1	TRBD1	NA
CASSDFRGTNEKLFF	TGTGCCAGCAGTGACTTTAGGGGGACTAATGAAAAACTGTTTTTT	TRBV6-1	TRBJ1-4	NA	NA
CASSFTKNTEAFF	TGTGCCAGCAGCTTTACTAAGAACACTGAAGCTTTCTTT	TRBV7-2	TRBJ1-1	NA	NA
CASSYYRGGNEQFF	TGTGCCAGCAGCTATTACAGGGGCGGCAATGAGCAGTTCTTC	TRBV7-8	TRBJ2-1	TRBD1	NA
CASRNRGLNNSPLHF	TGTGCCAGCAGAAACAGGGGTCTAAATAATTCACCCCTCCACTTT	TRBV6-5	TRBJ1-6	TRBD1	NA
CASSLVGQAEGYTF	TGTGCCAGCAGCTTAGTTGGACAGGCCGAGGGCTACACCTTC	TRBV7-9	TRBJ1-2	TRBD1	NA
CASSAYRDSSGNTIYF	TGTGCCAGCAGCGCCTATAGGGACAGCTCTGGAAACACCATATATTTT	TRBV7-2	TRBJ1-3	TRBD1	NA
CAARQAPNEKLFF	TGTGCCGCCCGCCAGGCCCCAAATGAAAAACTGTTTTTT	TRBV5-4	TRBJ1-4	NA	NA
CASSWGLAGGETQYF	TGTGCCAGCAGCTGGGGACTAGCGGGGGGTGAGACCCAGTACTTC	TRBV6-6	TRBJ2-5	TRBD2	NA
CASSAGGGDFSNEQFF	TGTGCCAGCAGCGCCGGTGGCGGGGACTTCTCCAATGAGCAGTTCTTC	TRBV9	TRBJ2-1	NA	NA
CASSGQGPSETDTQYF	TGTGCCAGCAGTGGACAGGGCCCAAGTGAGACAGATACGCAGTATTTT	TRBV6-1	TRBJ2-3	TRBD1	NA
CSVDSGTQYF	TGCAGCGTTGATTCGGGGACGCAGTATTTT	TRBV29-1	TRBJ2-3	NA	NA
CASSVEQGRPNEQFF	TGTGCCAGCAGCGTAGAACAGGGGAGGCCCAATGAGCAGTTCTTC	TRBV9	TRBJ2-1	NA	NA
CASSPYGAKNIQYF	TGTGCCAGCAGCCCCTACGGAGCCAAAAACATTCAGTACTTC	TRBV7-9	TRBJ2-4	NA	NA
CASSPSGLRDQPQHF	TGTGCCAGCAGCCCCTCCGGCCTCAGGGATCAGCCCCAGCATTTT	TRBV7-2	TRBJ1-5	NA	once
CASSPNRANYGYTF	TGTGCCAGCAGTCCCAACAGGGCCAACTATGGCTACACCTTC	TRBV6-5	TRBJ1-2	NA	NA
CASSQDGGGTDTQYF	TGTGCCAGCAGCCAAGATGGGGGGGGGACAGATACGCAGTATTTT	TRBV4-2	TRBJ2-3	TRBD2	NA
CASSLAGQESTDTQYF	TGTGCCAGCAGCTTGGCAGGACAGGAGAGCACAGATACGCAGTATTTT	TRBV5-6	TRBJ2-3	TRBD1	NA
CASSKGQGAYEQYF	TGTGCCAGTAGTAAGGGACAGGGGGCCTACGAGCAGTACTTC	TRBV19	TRBJ2-7	TRBD1	NA